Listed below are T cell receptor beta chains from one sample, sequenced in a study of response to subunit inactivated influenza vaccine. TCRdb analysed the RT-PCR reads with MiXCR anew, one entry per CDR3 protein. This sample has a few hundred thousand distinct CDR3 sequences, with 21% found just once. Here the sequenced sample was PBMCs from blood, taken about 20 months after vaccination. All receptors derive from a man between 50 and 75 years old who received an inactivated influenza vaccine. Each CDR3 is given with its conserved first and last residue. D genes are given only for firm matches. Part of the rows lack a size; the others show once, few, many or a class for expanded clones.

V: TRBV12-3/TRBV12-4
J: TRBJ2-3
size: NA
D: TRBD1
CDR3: CASSRQGYSTQYF
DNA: TGTGCCAGCAGTCGACAGGGGTACTCTACGCAGTATTTT

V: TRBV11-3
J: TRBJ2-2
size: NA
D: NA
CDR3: CASSRTRGALFF
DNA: TGTGCCAGCAGTAGGACCCGGGGGGCGCTGTTTTTT

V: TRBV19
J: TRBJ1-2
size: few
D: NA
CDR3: CASSIGDGNYGYTF
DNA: TGTGCCAGTAGTATTGGGGACGGTAACTATGGCTACACCTTC

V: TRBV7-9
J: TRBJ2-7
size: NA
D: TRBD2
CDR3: CASSSTSGPTYEQYF
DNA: TGTGCCAGCAGCTCCACTAGCGGCCCAACCTACGAGCAGTACTTC

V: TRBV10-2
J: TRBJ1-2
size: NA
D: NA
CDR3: CASRVGEGNGYGYTF
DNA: TGCGCCAGCAGGGTGGGCGAGGGGAATGGCTATGGCTACACCTTC

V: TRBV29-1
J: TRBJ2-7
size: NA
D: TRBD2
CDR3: CSVGTSGRYEQYF
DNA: TGCAGCGTGGGGACTAGCGGGAGGTACGAGCAGTACTTC

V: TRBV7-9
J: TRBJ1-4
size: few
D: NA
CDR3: CASRRPGRPNEKLFF
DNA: TGTGCCAGCAGGCGCCCGGGACGCCCTAATGAAAAACTGTTTTTT

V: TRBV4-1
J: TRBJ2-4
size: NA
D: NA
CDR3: CASSQSAGGASKNIQYF
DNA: TGCGCCAGCAGCCAATCGGCCGGGGGCGCATCCAAAAACATTCAGTACTTC

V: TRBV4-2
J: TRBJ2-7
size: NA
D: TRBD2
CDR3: CASSQEWASGGYEQYF
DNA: TGTGCCAGCAGCCAAGAATGGGCTAGCGGGGGTTACGAGCAGTACTTC

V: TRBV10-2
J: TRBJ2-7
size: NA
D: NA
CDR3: CASRPNLGEQYF
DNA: TGCGCCAGCAGGCCAAATTTAGGCGAGCAGTACTTC

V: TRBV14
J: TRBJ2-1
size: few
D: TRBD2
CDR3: CASSQGGLADEQFF
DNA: TGTGCCAGCAGCCAAGGGGGACTAGCGGATGAGCAGTTCTTC

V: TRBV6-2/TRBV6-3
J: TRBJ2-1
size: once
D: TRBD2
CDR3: CASKPAGVPYNEQFF
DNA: TGTGCCAGCAAACCAGCGGGAGTTCCCTACAATGAGCAGTTCTTC

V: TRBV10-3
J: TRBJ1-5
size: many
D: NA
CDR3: CAISQTVRNQPQHF
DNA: TGTGCCATCAGCCAGACAGTAAGAAATCAGCCCCAGCATTTT

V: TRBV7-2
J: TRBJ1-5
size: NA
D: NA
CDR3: CASRAGVYSNQPQHF
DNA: TGTGCCAGCCGAGCGGGGGTATATAGCAATCAGCCCCAGCATTTT

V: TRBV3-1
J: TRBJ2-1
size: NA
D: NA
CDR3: CASSQGVWQFF
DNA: TGTGCCAGCAGCCAGGGGGTTTGGCAGTTCTTC

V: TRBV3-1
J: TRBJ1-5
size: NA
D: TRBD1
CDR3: CASSPSDRAGQPQHF
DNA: TGTGCCAGCAGCCCTTCGGACAGGGCGGGCCAGCCCCAGCATTTT

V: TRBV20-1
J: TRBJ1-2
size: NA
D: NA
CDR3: CSASQRNYGYTF
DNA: TGCAGTGCTAGTCAGCGTAACTATGGCTACACCTTC

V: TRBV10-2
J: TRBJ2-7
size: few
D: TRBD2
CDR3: CASSEWGGGTSYEQYF
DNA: TGCGCCAGCAGTGAGTGGGGCGGGGGGACCTCCTACGAGCAGTACTTC

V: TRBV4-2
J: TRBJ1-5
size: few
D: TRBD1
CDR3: CASSQLKGQGVQPQHF
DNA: TGTGCCAGCAGCCAACTTAAGGGACAGGGGGTACAGCCCCAGCATTTT

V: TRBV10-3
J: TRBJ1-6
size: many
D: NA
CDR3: CAISAMGEGSPLHF
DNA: TGTGCCATCAGTGCGATGGGGGAAGGCTCACCCCTCCACTTT

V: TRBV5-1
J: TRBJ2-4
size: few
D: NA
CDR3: CASSSSLKNIQYF
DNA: TGCGCCAGCAGCTCCAGTCTCAAAAACATTCAGTACTTC

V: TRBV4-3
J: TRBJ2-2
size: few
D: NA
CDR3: CASSQEGRGKGELFF
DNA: TGCGCCAGCAGCCAAGAGGGAAGGGGGAAAGGGGAGCTGTTTTTT

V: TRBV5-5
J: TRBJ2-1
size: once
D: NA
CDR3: CASSWGQGNNEQFF
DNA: TGTGCCAGCAGCTGGGGTCAGGGGAACAATGAGCAGTTCTTC

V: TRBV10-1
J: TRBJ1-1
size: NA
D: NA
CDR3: CASNLPGQGNTEAFF
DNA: TGCGCCAGCAACCTCCCGGGACAAGGGAACACTGAAGCTTTCTTT

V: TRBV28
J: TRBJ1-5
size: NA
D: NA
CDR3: CASSLWRTPNQPQHF
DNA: TGTGCCAGCAGTTTATGGCGGACTCCTAATCAGCCCCAGCATTTT

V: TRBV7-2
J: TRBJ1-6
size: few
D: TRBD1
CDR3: CASSPKTGVHSPLHF
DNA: TGTGCCAGCAGCCCAAAGACAGGGGTGCATTCACCCCTCCACTTT

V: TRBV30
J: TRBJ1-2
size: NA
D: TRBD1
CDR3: CAWSTTGGGYTF
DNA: TGTGCCTGGAGTACGACAGGGGGTGGCTACACCTTC

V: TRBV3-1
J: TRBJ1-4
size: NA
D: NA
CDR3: CASSHRATNEELFF
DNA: TGTGCCAGCAGCCACCGTGCAACTAATGAAGAACTGTTTTTT

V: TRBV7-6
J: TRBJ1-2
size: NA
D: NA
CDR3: CASSSPGVSYGYTF
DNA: TGTGCCAGCAGCTCTCCGGGGGTGAGCTATGGCTACACCTTC

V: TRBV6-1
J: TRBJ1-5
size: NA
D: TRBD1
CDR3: CASSTTRQGRQPQHF
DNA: TGTGCCAGCAGTACCACGAGACAGGGTAGGCAGCCCCAGCATTTT

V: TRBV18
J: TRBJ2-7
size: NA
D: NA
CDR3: CASSPPGLYSYEQYF
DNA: TGTGCCAGCTCACCACCAGGGTTGTACTCCTACGAGCAGTACTTC

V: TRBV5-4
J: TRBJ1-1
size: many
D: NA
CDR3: CASSLAKRGPAFF
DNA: TGTGCCAGCAGCTTGGCCAAGAGGGGCCCCGCTTTCTTT

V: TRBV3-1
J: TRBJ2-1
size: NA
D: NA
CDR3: CASSQESVLEQFF
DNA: TGTGCCAGCAGCCAAGAATCAGTTCTTGAGCAGTTCTTC

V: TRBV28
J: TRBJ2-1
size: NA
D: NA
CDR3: CASSLWGGGYNEQFF
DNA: TGTGCCAGCAGTTTATGGGGTGGGGGTTACAATGAGCAGTTCTTC

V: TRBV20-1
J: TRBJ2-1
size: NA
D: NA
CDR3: CSSWSWSSYNEQFF
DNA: TGCAGTTCTTGGAGTTGGAGCTCCTACAATGAGCAGTTCTTC

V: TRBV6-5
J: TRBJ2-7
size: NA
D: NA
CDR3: CASSYSAAIYEQYF
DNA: TGTGCCAGCAGTTACTCGGCAGCTATCTACGAGCAGTACTTC

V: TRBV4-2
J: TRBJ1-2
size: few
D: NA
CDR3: CASSQGRHIYGYTF
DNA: TGTGCCAGCAGCCAAGGGAGACACATCTATGGCTACACCTTC

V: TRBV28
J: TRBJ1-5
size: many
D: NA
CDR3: CAHSETANQPQHF
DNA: TGTGCCCACTCAGAGACAGCTAATCAGCCCCAGCATTTT

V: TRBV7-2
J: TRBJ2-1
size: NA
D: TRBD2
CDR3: CASNRRPGGINEQFF
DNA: TGTGCCAGCAACCGAAGACCGGGAGGAATAAATGAGCAGTTCTTC

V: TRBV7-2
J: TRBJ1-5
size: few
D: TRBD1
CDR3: CASTPTGISNQPQHF
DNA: TGTGCCAGCACCCCGACAGGGATTAGCAATCAGCCCCAGCATTTT